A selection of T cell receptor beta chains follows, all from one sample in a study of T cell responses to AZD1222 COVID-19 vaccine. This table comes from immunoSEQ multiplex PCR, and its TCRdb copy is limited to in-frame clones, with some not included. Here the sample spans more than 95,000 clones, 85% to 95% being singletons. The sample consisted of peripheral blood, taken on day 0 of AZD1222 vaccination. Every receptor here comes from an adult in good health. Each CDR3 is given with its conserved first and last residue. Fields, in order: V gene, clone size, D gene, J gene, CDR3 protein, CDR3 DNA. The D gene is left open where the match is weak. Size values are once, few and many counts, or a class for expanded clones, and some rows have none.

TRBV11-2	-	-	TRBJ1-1	CASSLPWGQDTEAFF	TGTGCCAGCAGCTTGCCCTGGGGGCAGGACACTGAAGCTTTCTTT
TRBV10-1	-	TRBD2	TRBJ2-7	CASSTGTSGSHEQYF	TGCGCCAGCAGCACCGGGACTAGCGGGAGCCACGAGCAGTACTTC
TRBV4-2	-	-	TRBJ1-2	CASSQDAGGSYGYTF	TGTGCCAGCAGCCAAGATGCAGGCGGAAGCTATGGCTACACCTTC
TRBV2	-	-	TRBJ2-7	CASSYGPSPSYEQYF	TGTGCCAGCAGTTACGGCCCAAGTCCCTCCTACGAGCAGTACTTC
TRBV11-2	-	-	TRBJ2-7	CASGELQGSTYEQYF	TGTGCCAGCGGCGAGCTCCAAGGGTCCACCTACGAGCAGTACTTC
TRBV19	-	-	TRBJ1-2	CASTLGAGVNYGYTF	TGTGCCAGTACCCTAGGGGCAGGAGTTAACTATGGCTACACCTTC
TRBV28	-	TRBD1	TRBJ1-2	CASRPTGGNYGYTF	TGTGCCAGCAGACCCACAGGGGGTAACTATGGCTACACCTTC
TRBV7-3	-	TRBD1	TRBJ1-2	CASSLTTGAGYTF	TGTGCCAGCAGCCTTACGACAGGGGCTGGCTACACCTTC
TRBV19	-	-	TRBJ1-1	CASSIGPTNTEAFF	TGTGCCAGTAGTATAGGTCCAACTAACACTGAAGCTTTCTTT
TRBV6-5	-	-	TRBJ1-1	CASSYGGARITEAFF	TGTGCCAGCAGCTACGGCGGGGCGAGGATCACTGAAGCTTTCTTT
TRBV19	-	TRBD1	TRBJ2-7	CASSRDRRGEDEQYF	TGTGCCAGTAGTAGGGACAGACGGGGAGAGGACGAGCAGTACTTC
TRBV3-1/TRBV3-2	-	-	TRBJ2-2	CASSQYGELFF	TGTGCCAGCAGCCAGTACGGGGAGCTGTTTTTT
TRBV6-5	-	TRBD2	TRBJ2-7	CASSRSGNEQYF	TGTGCCAGCAGCCGTAGCGGGAACGAGCAGTACTTC
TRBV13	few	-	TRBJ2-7	CASSSGRLSYEQYF	TGTGCCAGCAGCTCGGGACGGCTCTCCTACGAGCAGTACTTC
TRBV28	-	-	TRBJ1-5	CASSSRDSVWEPQHF	TGTGCCAGCAGTTCGCGGGATTCGGTCTGGGAGCCCCAGCATTTT
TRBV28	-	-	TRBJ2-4	CASSSTYQYF	TGTGCCAGCAGTTCGACCTATCAGTACTTC
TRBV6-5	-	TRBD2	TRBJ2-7	CASRGLAGEQYF	TGTGCCAGCAGAGGACTAGCGGGAGAGCAGTACTTC